The clone carrying this TCR beta chain was counted between two and nine times. The data were taken from a study of blood T cells in healthy people across ages. Alongside a J-beta primer mix, a sample-barcoded 5' primer served in a second PCR lasting roughly 7 to 11 cycles. Each CDR3 protein is one row after TCRdb ran MiXCR on the 5' RACE reads. This repertoire shows about 750,000 distinct CDR3 sequences, 53% found once; its top ten account for roughly two fifths. CDR3 length equals 14 residues. In germline, CDR1 is SGDLS, CDR2 YYNGEE. V was shortened by 4 bases and J by 3 bases, with 13 bases between the two germline ends.

The clonotype comes from a man of 80 years or more in good health. Sequenced input: blood. The J gene is TRBJ2-5, the V gene TRBV9; D could derive from TRBD1 or TRBD2 (5 bases each). CDR3: CASSIRDREETQYF. The CDR3 bases are TGTGCCAGCAGCATACGGGACCGAGAAGAGACCCAGTACTTC.